This TCR beta chain was identified in a study of T-cell reconstitution after alpha-beta-depleted transplantation in children. Library preparation (for TCRbeta) was performed with unique molecular identifiers. TCRdb called the PCR reads again in MiXCR, with one record for every CDR3 protein. The sample has roughly 300,000 distinct CDR3 sequences, 9.5% to 13% seen once. Deletions cut 0 bases from V and 0 bases from J, with 10 bases between. Per the germline V gene, CDR1 is SGHRS and CDR2 is YFSETQ. The CDR3 covers 15 residues. This clonotype was detected many times. The J gene is TRBJ2-7, the V gene TRBV5-1; D remains ambiguous. The source material was peripheral blood, sampled 180 days after TCRalphabeta/CD19-depleted stem cell transplant. The TCR comes from a male patient aged 2-10 years who had a stem cell transplant for chronic granulomatous disease, so the T cells may come from the graft donor. The CDR3 spells CASSLVSKTSYEQYF. The CDR3 nucleotides read TGCGCCAGCAGCTTGGTGTCCAAAACCTCCTACGAGCAGTACTTC.